Here is one T cell receptor (beta chain) with its context. It lacks a known antigen. No clone much larger than this one lies a single base away; base qualities are absent. Inclusive of the bounding cysteine and phenylalanine, the CDR3 is 16 residues long. Only the CDR3 DNA stays, 48 bases, in frame from base 1. From a lookup of the germline V gene (reference sequence), CDR1 and CDR2 are SGHNT and YYREEE. After removal of 1 base from V and 4 bases from J, the junction retains 7 bases not matched to a gene. Whole blood was collected in K2EDTA tubes by collaborating institutions according to the institutions' own protocols. For TCRbeta analysis, collaborators shipped samples as frozen whole blood, isolated PBMCs, or DNA extracted from either of those sample types. The data derive from a study of blood T cell repertoires in COVID-19 (dated by TCRdb to 2018 to 2021). The study in broad terms: Samples from collaborators originated in the United States, Italy and Spain and spanned both the acute and convalescent phases of COVID-19. The prospective study material was composed of cDNA or gDNA derived from T cells, B-cell-depleted T cells, or PBMCs. Deeply sampled blood TCRbeta repertoires from subjects exposed to, actively infected with, or recovered from COVID-19 were included in the dataset. The repertoires were released in a freely available public database meant as a resource for research on the immune response to SARS-CoV-2. The samples were drawn from the first 160 participants of the ongoing ImmuneRACE study and from about 1,200 subjects provided by 6 global collaborators. The sample metadata nearly always contained a de-identified subject ID, COVID-19 status, age in years and sex. Where available, HLA class I and class II types were taken from metadata supplied by the sample provider and were not determined by assay-based typing.

Overall results and qualifications from the work: The amount of clinical and demographic metadata varied by source and participant and was provided uncurated.

TCRbeta CDR3 regions were amplified from genomic DNA by means of the immunoSEQ Assay, a bias-controlled multiplex PCR. In the original analysis: Within the assay, amplification of reference gene primers was used to estimate how many nucleated cells each sample contained. Sequence reads were collapsed and filtered to measure the absolute abundance of every unique TCRbeta CDR3 rearrangement. Productive Simpson clonality was computed per sample as the square root of Simpson's diversity index over productive rearrangements. TCRdb mirrors the immuneACCESS table, restricted to in-frame sequences. Some clones are absent from its copies; in checked studies, under half trace to an unresolved V gene, and the reason for the others is unknown. D and trimming were read from the DNA, whereas the V and J calls and clone size are those reported in that table. In all, the sample holds over 45,000 clones, and approximately 91% of those were seen once. The top ten hold around 15% of the sample.

What was sequenced was peripheral blood. The receptor chain draws on TRBV5-4 and TRBJ2-3; 9 bases in the junction line up with TRBD2. This TCR was sampled from an older woman with active COVID-19. The DNA is TGTGCCAGCAGCTTGCCGGGGTTAGCGGGGGCAGATACGCAGTATTTT. It translates as CASSLPGLAGADTQYF.